Shown below are 27 T cell receptor beta chains from a single sample sequenced in a study of high-grade serous ovarian cancer treatment subgroups. Clones were read by immunoSEQ multiplex PCR, and TCRdb kept only the in-frame ones, dropping some. Here the sample spans about 6,600 clones, approximately 79% being singletons. Tumor tissue was taken before any definitive surgery or chemotherapy was given. Input material: tumor tissue. The receptors were sampled from a human donor with high-grade serous ovarian cancer.

The rearrangement uses TRBV6-1 and TRBJ2-7; maybe TRBD1 (6 bases). V was shortened by 6 bases and J by 0 bases, with 6 bases between the two germline ends. Germline CDR1 MNHNS, CDR2 SASEGT. CDR3 length equals 12 residues. The CDR3 region has the DNA TGTGCCAGCAGGGACAGCTCCTACGAGCAGTACTTC. This translates into CASRDSSYEQYF.

The chain combines TRBV5-6 with TRBJ2-4; the D gene is possibly TRBD1 (6 bases). The germline CDR1 and CDR2 sequences are SGHDT and YYEEEE. V was cut by 2 bases and J by 2 bases, with 8 bases left in between. CDR3 length: 14 amino acids. This CDR3 is CASSFQGPKNIQYF. The CDR3 nucleotides read TGTGCCAGCAGCTTCCAGGGGCCCAAAAACATTCAGTACTTC.

To note about this clone: Sequence at one end of the junction differs from germline and may be a read error. This rearrangement joins TRBV19 to TRBJ2-2, with D perhaps matching TRBD2 (5 bases). There are 21 residues in the CDR3. CDR1 is LNHDA, CDR2 SQIVND, per germline (reference sequence). CDR3 DNA sequence: TGTGCCAGTAGTATAGATCGGTTCTCGTCTCCTTTTTTATCCGAACACCGGGGAGCTGTTTTT. Amino acids: CASSIDRFSSPFLSEHRGAVF.

J is TRBJ1-6 and V is TRBV28; the match to TRBD1 covers 9 bases. This CDR3 spans 16 amino acids. V lost 4 bases, J lost 6 bases, and 7 bases stayed unmatched. The germline V gene encodes CDR1 MDHEN and CDR2 SYDVKM. The CDR3 DNA reads TGTGCCAGCAGTTCCCCACAGGGGGCTGGTAATTCACCCCTCCACTTT. The encoded protein is CASSSPQGAGNSPLHF.

The gene calls are TRBV6-6 and TRBJ1-1, with D uncertain. The V and J ends lost 6 bases and 8 bases respectively, with 10 bases between them. The CDR3 has 11 residues. Germline CDR1 and CDR2: MNHNY and SVGAGI (reference sequence). CDR3 region: CASRREAEAFF. In nucleotides, the CDR3 is TGTGCCAGCAGGAGGGAAGCGGAAGCTTTCTTT.

The CDR3 DNA reads TGTGCCAGCACCCTGGGAGCGGGAAACAATGAGCAGTTCTTC. This translates into CASTLGAGNNEQFF. The V gene is TRBV11-3, the J gene TRBJ2-1; 7 nucleotides agree with TRBD2. Germline trimming cut 7 bases from V and 5 bases from J; bases unmatched to any gene: 8. The CDR3 is 14 residues long. CDR1 and CDR2 from the germline V gene are SGHNT and YENEEA. The full variable domain, with the rest looked up from reference TRBV11-3 and TRBJ2-1, is EAGVVQSPRYKIIEKKQPVAFWCNPISGHNTLYWYLQNLGQGPELLIRYENEEAVDDSQLPKDRFSAERLKGVDSTLKIQPAELGDSAVYLCASTLGAGNNEQFFGPGTRLTVL.

Of note for this clone: The same CDR3 arises from other DNA sequences in this sample as well. The chain recombines TRBV6-5 with TRBJ2-2, with D maybe TRBD2 (6 bases). Germline CDR1 reads MNHEY; CDR2 reads SVGAGI. This CDR3 contains 12 residues. CDR3 protein: CASGGNTGELFF. The CDR3, as DNA: TGTGCTAGCGGAGGGAATACCGGGGAGCTGTTTTTT.

This clone was recorded only once. V gene TRBV7-9 combines with J gene TRBJ2-5, with 9 bases that match TRBD1. The V gene's germline CDR1 is SEHNR and CDR2 FQNEAQ (reference sequence). V was clipped by 5 bases and J by 11 bases; unmatched bases: 15. CDR3 length: 15 residues. The CDR3 DNA is TGTGCCAGCAGCCCCCCCCGGACAGGGGTTAAGGAGCAGTACTTC. Translation gives CASSPPRTGVKEQYF.

The chain carries TRBV19 and TRBJ1-3; TRBD1 aligns across 7 bases. J gave up 4 bases and V 4 bases, and 4 bases lay outside the gene matches. The CDR3 runs to 14 residues. Germline V gives CDR1 LNHDA, CDR2 SQIVND (reference sequence). The CDR3 sequence: CASSNRGRGNTIYF. DNA for the CDR3: TGTGCCAGTAGTAACAGGGGACGCGGAAACACCATATATTTT.

This chain connects TRBV7-6 to TRBJ2-3, with 12 bases fitting TRBD1. Germline values: CDR1 SGHVS, CDR2 FNYEAQ. The CDR3 extends over 17 amino acids. Trimming removed 5 bases from V and 4 bases from J; junction bases left unmatched: 10. The CDR3 loop reads CASSPMGGTGGPDTQYF. The CDR3 coding sequence is TGTGCCAGCAGCCCTATGGGAGGGACAGGGGGCCCAGATACGCAGTATTTT.

Notes on this clone: Germline is not matched at one junction end, which may reflect a read error. The chain couples TRBV5-4 to TRBJ1-4; 7 bases agree with TRBD1. The CDR3 consists of 14 residues. The V gene's germline CDR1 is SGHNT and CDR2 YYREEE (reference sequence). In DNA, the CDR3 is TGTGCCAGCAGTTTGGGTCGAGGGGGCGAAAAACTGTTTTTT. Protein sequence: CASSLGRGGEKLFF.

The chain carries TRBV5-4 and TRBJ1-2; no reliable D call. V was clipped by 0 bases and J by 0 bases, with 6 bases between them. The CDR3 runs to 14 residues. CDR1 and CDR2 (germline): SGHNT, YYREEE (reference sequence). CDR3 in DNA: TGTGCCAGCAGCTTGGAGGGATCTAACTATGGCTACACCTTC. It yields the protein CASSLEGSNYGYTF.

The J gene is TRBJ2-7, the V gene TRBV18; 11 bases agree with TRBD1. With 10 bases clipped from V and 2 bases from J, the junction kept 13 bases outside the gene matches. The CDR3 runs 16 residues. Germline values: CDR1 KGHSH, CDR2 LQKENI. The DNA for the CDR3 is TGTGCCACCAGGTTCCGGACAGGGGGCTTGACCTACGAGCAGTACTTC. As protein: CATRFRTGGLTYEQYF.

The CDR3 nucleotides are TGTGCCAGCAGCCAAAGGAGGACTAGCGGGATGAACAATGAGCAGTTCTTC. Amino acids: CASSQRRTSGMNNEQFF. This chain joins TRBV14 and TRBJ2-1, with 12 nucleotides matching TRBD2. This CDR3 has 17 residues. J lost 5 bases, V lost 2 bases, and 7 bases had no gene match. CDR1 SGHDN and CDR2 FVKESK come from the germline V gene.

The J gene is TRBJ2-3, the V gene TRBV11-3; TRBD2 is a possible D gene (6 bases). From germline, CDR1 is SGHNT and CDR2 YENEEA. Trimming shortened V by 3 bases and J by 10 bases, and 14 bases separated the two germline ends. The CDR3 sequence is 13 residues long. The CDR3 DNA reads as TGTGCCAGCAGCTTTAACCCGGGAGTAGCGCAGTATTTT. Protein: CASSFNPGVAQYF.

The genes are TRBV27 and TRBJ1-2, with D possibly TRBD1 on 6 matching bases. The CDR3 has 13 residues. CDR1 is MNHEY, CDR2 SMNVEV, per germline (reference sequence). V was shortened by 5 bases and J by 3 bases, with 10 bases between the two germline ends. The CDR3 DNA reads TGTGCCAGCAGTCCAGGGGACTACTATGGCTACACCTTC. Protein product: CASSPGDYYGYTF.

V gene TRBV30 combines with J gene TRBJ1-1, with D possibly matching TRBD1 (5 bases). CDR3 size: 11 residues. Germline V gene sequence: CDR1 GTSNPN, CDR2 SVGIG (reference sequence). The V and J ends lost 5 bases and 3 bases respectively, with 7 bases between them. The CDR3 bases are TGTGCCTGGGCAGGGTACACTGAAGCTTTCTTT. Translation gives CAWAGYTEAFF.

The rearrangement uses TRBV7-2 and TRBJ1-2, with a tentative D call TRBD1 (6 bases). This CDR3 has 15 residues. V lost 1 base and J 4 bases, leaving 13 bases between the germline ends. Germline-derived CDR1 and CDR2 are SGHTA and FQGNSA. The CDR3 bases are TGTGCCAGCAGCTTAGGGTTCAGGGGAGGCTATGGCTACACCTTC. Amino acid sequence: CASSLGFRGGYGYTF.

By sample share, this clone is medium-sized. This chain links TRBV15 with TRBJ1-1; perhaps TRBD1 as D (6 bases). This CDR3 has 14 residues. V lost 3 bases, J lost 0 bases, and 8 bases lay in between. CDR1 is LNHNV and CDR2 is YYDKDF in the germline V gene (reference sequence). CDR3 loop: CATSRDSMNTEAFF. Written as DNA, the CDR3 is TGTGCCACCAGCAGGGACAGCATGAACACTGAAGCTTTCTTT. Full variable domain (outside the CDR3, taken from reference TRBV15 and TRBJ1-1): DAMVIQNPRYQVTQFGKPVTLSCSQTLNHNVMYWYQQKSSQAPKLLFHYYDKDFNNEADTPDNFQSRRPNTSFCFLDIRSPGLGDTAMYLCATSRDSMNTEAFFGQGTRLTVV.

V is TRBV11-2 and J is TRBJ2-2, with TRBD1 as a possible D gene (7 bases). The length of the CDR3 is 15 residues. The V end lost 1 base, the J end lost 5 bases, and 11 bases lay between the germline ends. The germline V gene has CDR1 SGHAT and CDR2 FQNNGV. The CDR3 reads CASSLVQGRTGELFF. CDR3 coding DNA: TGTGCCAGCAGCTTAGTACAGGGGAGGACCGGGGAGCTGTTTTTT.

In DNA form, the CDR3 reads TGCGCCAGCAGCCTCGGCCCCGGAGATCAAGAGACCCAGTACTTC. Translated: CASSLGPGDQETQYF. The chain links TRBV5-1 to TRBJ2-5; the D is unclear. This CDR3 contains 15 residues. V was shortened by 4 bases and J by 2 bases, with 15 bases between the two germline ends. Germline values: CDR1 SGHRS, CDR2 YFSETQ.

A single count supports this clone. The V call is TRBV7-2, the J call TRBJ2-5; the match to TRBD2 covers 13 bases. The J call is doubtful: the DNA matches TRBJ2-7 better. The CDR3 has 17 residues. Germline CDR1 and CDR2: SGHTA and FQGNSA. For the CDR3, the DNA is TGTGCCAGCAGCTTAGGGGGGACTAGCGGGGTTCTGCTCGAGCAGTACTTC. It specifies CASSLGGTSGVLLEQYF.

In the case of this clone: A junction boundary mismatches the germline segment, possibly from a read error. The V call is TRBV14, the J call TRBJ2-1; 9 bases agree with TRBD2. This CDR3 is 14 amino acids long. Germline assignment: CDR1 SGHDN and CDR2 FVKESK. In DNA, the CDR3 is TGTGCCAGCAGCCAAGAGGCCGGGACTAGCCCGCGCCTCTTC. It is translated as CASSQEAGTSPRLF.

The gene calls are TRBV10-1 and TRBJ2-3; 10 nucleotides line up with TRBD2. The CDR3 loop spans 17 amino acids. The J segment lost 4 bases and the V segment lost 6 bases, leaving 13 bases of the junction unmatched. Germline loops: CDR1 WNHNN, CDR2 SYGVQD (reference sequence). Here the CDR3 DNA reads TGCGCCAGCAGCTCTCAAGCGGGAGGGACTCCCTCAGATACGCAGTATTTT. Translating it yields CASSSQAGGTPSDTQYF.

The CDR3 nucleotides read TGCGCCAGCAGCCAAGATGGCAGCGCCTATAGCACAGATACGCAGTATTTT. Encoded protein: CASSQDGSAYSTDTQYF. The chain recombines TRBV4-1 with TRBJ2-3; D gene uncertain. V lost 0 bases and J lost 0, with 13 bases in between. CDR1 MGHRA and CDR2 YSYEKL come from the germline V gene. The length of the CDR3 is 17 residues.

This clone was counted a few times. J is TRBJ1-6 and V is TRBV5-1; D perhaps matches TRBD1 (5 bases). The V gene's germline CDR1 is SGHRS and CDR2 YFSETQ. CDR3 size: 15 residues. V lost 6 bases to trimming and J lost 8 bases, with 18 bases between them. The DNA of the CDR3 is TGCGCCAGCACCCGGGACTTTCAAGGATATTCACCCCTCCACTTT. This encodes CASTRDFQGYSPLHF. The whole variable domain, remainder taken from reference TRBV5-1 and TRBJ1-6, is KAGVTQTPRYLIKTRGQQVTLSCSPISGHRSVSWYQQTPGQGLQFLFEYFSETQRNKGNFPGRFSGRQFSNSRSEMNVSTLELGDSALYLCASTRDFQGYSPLHFGNGTRLTVT.

The rearrangement joins TRBV28 to TRBJ1-6, with 8 bases matching TRBD1. Germline CDR1 reads MDHEN; CDR2 reads SYDVKM. V was clipped by 5 bases and J by 12 bases; unmatched bases: 6. This CDR3 is 13 amino acids long. CDR3 sequence reads: CASSGDRSLPLHF. The CDR3 nucleotides are TGTGCCAGCAGTGGGGACAGGTCTTTACCCCTCCACTTT.